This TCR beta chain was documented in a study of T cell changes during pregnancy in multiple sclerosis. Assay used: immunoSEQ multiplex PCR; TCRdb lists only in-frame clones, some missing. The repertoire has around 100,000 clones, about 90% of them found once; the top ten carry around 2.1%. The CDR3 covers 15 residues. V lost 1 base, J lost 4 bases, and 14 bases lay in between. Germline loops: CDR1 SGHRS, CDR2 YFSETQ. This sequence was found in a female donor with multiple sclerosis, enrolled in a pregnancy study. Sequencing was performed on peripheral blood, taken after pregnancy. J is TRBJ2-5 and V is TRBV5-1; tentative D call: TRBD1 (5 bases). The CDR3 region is CASSLWVQGGETQYF. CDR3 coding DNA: TGCGCCAGCAGCTTGTGGGTGCAGGGCGGAGAGACCCAGTACTTC.